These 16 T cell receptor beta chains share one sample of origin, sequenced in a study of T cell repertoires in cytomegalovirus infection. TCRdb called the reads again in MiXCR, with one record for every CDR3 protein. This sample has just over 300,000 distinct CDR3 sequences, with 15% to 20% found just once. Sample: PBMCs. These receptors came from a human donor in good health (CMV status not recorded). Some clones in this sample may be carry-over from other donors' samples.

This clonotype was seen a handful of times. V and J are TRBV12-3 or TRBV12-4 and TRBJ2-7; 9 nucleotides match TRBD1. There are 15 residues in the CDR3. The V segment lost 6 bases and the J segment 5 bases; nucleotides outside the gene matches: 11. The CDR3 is CASSHVGQGIDEQYF. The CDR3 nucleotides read TGTGCCAGCAGCCACGTCGGACAGGGGATCGACGAGCAGTACTTC.

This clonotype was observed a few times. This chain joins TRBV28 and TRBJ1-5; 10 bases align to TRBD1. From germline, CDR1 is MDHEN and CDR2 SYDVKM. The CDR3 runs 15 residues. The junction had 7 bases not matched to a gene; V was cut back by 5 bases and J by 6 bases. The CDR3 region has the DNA TGTGCCAGCAGTGACAGGGGGCTCTCGGGTCAGCCCCAGCATTTT. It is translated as CASSDRGLSGQPQHF.

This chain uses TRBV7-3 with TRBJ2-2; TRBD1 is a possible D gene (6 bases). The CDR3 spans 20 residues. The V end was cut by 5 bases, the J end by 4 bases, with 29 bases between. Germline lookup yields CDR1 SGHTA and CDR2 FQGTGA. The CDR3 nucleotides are TGTGCCAGCAGCCCTAAGGGCCTAAACAGGGCCCAAGACGGCACCGGGGAGCTGTTTTTT. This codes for CASSPKGLNRAQDGTGELFF.

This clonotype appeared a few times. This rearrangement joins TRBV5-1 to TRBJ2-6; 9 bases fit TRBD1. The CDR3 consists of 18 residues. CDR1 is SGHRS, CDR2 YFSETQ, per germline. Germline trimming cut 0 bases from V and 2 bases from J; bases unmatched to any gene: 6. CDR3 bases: TGCGCCAGCAGCTTGGCCGGGACAGGGTCGGCTGGGGCCAACGTCCTGACTTTC. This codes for CASSLAGTGSAGANVLTF.

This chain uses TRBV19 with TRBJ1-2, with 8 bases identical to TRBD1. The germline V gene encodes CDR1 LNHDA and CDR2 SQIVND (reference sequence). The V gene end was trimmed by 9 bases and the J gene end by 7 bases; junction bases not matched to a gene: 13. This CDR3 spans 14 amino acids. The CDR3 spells CASVVQGARSGYTF. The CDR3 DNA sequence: TGTGCCAGCGTAGTCCAGGGGGCGCGGTCTGGCTACACCTTC.

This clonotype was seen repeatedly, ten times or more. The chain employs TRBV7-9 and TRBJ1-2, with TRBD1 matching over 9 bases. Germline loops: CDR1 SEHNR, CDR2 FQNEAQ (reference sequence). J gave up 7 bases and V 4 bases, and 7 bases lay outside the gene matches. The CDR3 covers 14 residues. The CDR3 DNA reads TGTGCCAGCAGCTCCGAGACAGGGGGAGGTGGCTACACCTTC. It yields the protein CASSSETGGGGYTF.

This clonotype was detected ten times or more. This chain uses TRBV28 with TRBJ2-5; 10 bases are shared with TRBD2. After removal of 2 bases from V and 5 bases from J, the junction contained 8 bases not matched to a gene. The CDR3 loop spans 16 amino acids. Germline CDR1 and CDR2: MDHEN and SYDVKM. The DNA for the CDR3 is TGTGCCAGCAGTTTAATCCAGCGGGGGGGCCGGGAGACCCAGTACTTC. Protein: CASSLIQRGGRETQYF.

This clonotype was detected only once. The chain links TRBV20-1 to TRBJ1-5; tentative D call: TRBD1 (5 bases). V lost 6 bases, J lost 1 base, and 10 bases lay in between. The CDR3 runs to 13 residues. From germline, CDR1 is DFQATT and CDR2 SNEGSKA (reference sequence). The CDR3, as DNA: TGCAGTGCGGGGGTTGGGAGCAATCAGCCCCAGCATTTT. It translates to CSAGVGSNQPQHF.

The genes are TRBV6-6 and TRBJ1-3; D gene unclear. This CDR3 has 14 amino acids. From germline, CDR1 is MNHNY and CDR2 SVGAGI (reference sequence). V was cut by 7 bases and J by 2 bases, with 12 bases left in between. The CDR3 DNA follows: TGTGCCAGCACCCCCAGTCCGGCTGGAAACACCATATATTTT. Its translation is CASTPSPAGNTIYF.

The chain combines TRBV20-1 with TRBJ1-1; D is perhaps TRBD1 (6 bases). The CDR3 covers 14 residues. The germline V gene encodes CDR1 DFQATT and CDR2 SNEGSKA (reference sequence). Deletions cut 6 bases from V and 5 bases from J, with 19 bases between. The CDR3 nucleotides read TGCAGTGCATTTTCAGGGGTATTTAGGACTGAAGCTTTCTTT. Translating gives CSAFSGVFRTEAFF.

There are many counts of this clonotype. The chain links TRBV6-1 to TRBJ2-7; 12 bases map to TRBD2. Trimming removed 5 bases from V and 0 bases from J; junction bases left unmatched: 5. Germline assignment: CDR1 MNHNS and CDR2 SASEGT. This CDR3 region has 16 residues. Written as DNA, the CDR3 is TGTGCCAGCAGTTCCTTGACTAGCGGGGGCTCCTACGAGCAGTACTTC. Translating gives CASSSLTSGGSYEQYF.

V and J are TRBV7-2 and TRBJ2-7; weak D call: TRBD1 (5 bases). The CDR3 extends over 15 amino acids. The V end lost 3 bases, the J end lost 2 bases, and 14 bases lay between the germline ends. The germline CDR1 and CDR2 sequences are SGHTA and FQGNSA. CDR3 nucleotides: TGTGCCAGCAGCTTCGAACGGACACCCGCCTACGAGCAGTACTTC. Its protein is CASSFERTPAYEQYF.

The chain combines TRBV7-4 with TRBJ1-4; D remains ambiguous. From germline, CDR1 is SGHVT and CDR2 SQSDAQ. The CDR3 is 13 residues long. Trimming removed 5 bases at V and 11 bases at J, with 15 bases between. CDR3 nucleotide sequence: TGTGCCAGCAGCCCCCTAGTTGGAGGGAAACTGTTTTTT. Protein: CASSPLVGGKLFF.

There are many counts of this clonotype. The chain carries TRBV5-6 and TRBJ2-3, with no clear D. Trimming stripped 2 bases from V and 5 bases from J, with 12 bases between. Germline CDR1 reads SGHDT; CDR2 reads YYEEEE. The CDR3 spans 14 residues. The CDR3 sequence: CASSFGWSGDTQYF. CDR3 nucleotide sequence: TGTGCCAGCAGCTTTGGGTGGTCGGGAGATACGCAGTATTTT.

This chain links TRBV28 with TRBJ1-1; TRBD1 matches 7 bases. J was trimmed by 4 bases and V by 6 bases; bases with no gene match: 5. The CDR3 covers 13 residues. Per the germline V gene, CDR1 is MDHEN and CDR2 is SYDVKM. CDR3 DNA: TGTGCCAGCAGCCGGGACAGACTCACTGAAGCTTTCTTT. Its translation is CASSRDRLTEAFF. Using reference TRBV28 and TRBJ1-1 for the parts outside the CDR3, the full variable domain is DVKVTQSSRYLVKRTGEKVFLECVQDMDHENMFWYRQDPGLGLRLIYFSYDVKMKEKGDIPEGYSVSREKKERFSLILESASTNQTSMYLCASSRDRLTEAFFGQGTRLTVV.

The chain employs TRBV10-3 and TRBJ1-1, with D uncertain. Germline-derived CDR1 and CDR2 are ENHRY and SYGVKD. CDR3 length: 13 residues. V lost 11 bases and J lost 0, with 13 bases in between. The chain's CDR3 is CASGRDMNTEAFF. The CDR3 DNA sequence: TGTGCCTCGGGCAGAGACATGAACACTGAAGCTTTCTTT.